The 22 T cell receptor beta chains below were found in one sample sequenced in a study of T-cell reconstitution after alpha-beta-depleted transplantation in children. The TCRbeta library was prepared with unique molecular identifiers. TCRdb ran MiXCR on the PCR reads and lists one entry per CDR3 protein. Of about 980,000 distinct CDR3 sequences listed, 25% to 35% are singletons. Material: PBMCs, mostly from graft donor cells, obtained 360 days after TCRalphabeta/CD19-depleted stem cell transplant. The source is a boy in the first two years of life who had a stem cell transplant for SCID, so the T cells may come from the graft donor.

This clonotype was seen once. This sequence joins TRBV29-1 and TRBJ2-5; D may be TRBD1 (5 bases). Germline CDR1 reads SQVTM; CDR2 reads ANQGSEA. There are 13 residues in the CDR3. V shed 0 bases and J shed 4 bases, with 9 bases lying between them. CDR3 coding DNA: TGCAGCGTTGAAGATGGTAGGGGAGAGACCCAGTACTTC. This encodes CSVEDGRGETQYF.

The CDR3 loop reads CASRGRQVKETQYF. The CDR3 DNA is TGTGCCAGCAGGGGCCGACAGGTTAAAGAGACCCAGTACTTC. V is TRBV6-1 and J is TRBJ2-5, with D maybe TRBD1 (6 bases). Trimming pared 6 bases from V and 3 bases from J, leaving 14 bases between. This CDR3 has 14 amino acids. Germline CDR1 MNHNS, CDR2 SASEGT.

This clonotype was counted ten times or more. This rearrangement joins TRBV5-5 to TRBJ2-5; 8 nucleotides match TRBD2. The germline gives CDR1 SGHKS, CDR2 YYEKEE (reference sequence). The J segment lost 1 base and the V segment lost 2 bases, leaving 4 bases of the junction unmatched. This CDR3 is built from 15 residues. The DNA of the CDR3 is TGTGCCAGCAGCTTTTCGGGGGGGATCCAAGAGACCCAGTACTTC. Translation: CASSFSGGIQETQYF.

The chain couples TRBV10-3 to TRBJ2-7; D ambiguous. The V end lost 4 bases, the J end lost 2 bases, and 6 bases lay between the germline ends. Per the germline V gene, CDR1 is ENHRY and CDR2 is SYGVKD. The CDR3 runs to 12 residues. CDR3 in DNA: TGTGCCATCAGTGGTGGGGCCTACGAGCAGTACTTC. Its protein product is CAISGGAYEQYF.

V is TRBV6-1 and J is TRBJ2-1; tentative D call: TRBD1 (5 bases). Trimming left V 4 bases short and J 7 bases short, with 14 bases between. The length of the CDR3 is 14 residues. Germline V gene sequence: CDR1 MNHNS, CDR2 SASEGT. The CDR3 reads CASSGTSRPNEQFF. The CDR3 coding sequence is TGTGCCAGCAGTGGGACAAGTCGACCAAATGAGCAGTTCTTC.

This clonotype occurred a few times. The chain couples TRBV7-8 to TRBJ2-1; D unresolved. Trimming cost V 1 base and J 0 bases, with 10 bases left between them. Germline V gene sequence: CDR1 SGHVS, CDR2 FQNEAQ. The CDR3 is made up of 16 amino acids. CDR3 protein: CASSLDQESSYNEQFF. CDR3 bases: TGTGCCAGCAGCTTAGATCAGGAGAGCTCCTACAATGAGCAGTTCTTC. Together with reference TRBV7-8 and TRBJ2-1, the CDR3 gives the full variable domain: GAGVSQSPRYKVAKRGQDVALRCDPISGHVSLFWYQQALGQGPEFLTYFQNEAQLDKSGLPSDRFFAERPEGSVSTLKIQRTQQEDSAVYLCASSLDQESSYNEQFFGPGTRLTVL.

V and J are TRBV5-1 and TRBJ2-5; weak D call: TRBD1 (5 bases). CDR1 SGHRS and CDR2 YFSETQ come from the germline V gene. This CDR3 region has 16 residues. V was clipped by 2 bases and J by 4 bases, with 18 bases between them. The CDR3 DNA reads TGCGCCAGCAGCTTCGGGCAGGGTTATCAAATAGAGACCCAGTACTTC. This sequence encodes CASSFGQGYQIETQYF. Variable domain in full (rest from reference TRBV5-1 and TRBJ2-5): KAGVTQTPRYLIKTRGQQVTLSCSPISGHRSVSWYQQTPGQGLQFLFEYFSETQRNKGNFPGRFSGRQFSNSRSEMNVSTLELGDSALYLCASSFGQGYQIETQYFGPGTRLLVL.

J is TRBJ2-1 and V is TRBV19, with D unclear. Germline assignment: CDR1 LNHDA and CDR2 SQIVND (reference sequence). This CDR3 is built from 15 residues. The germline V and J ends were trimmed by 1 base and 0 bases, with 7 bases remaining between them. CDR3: CASSIGLSSYNEQFF. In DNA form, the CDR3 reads TGTGCCAGTAGTATAGGACTGAGCTCCTACAATGAGCAGTTCTTC.

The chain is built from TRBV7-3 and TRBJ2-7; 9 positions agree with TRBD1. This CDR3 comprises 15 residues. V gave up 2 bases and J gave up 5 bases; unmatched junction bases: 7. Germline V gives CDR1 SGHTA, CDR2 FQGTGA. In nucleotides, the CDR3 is TGTGCCAGCAGCTTATCGGGACAGGGATCCAACGAGCAGTACTTC. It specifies CASSLSGQGSNEQYF.

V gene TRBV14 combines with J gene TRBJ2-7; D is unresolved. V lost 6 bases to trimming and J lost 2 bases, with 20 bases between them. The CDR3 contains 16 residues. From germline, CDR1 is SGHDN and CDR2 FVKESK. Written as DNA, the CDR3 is TGTGCCAGCAGTGTAGGCCTAGGTACCAGTACCTACGAGCAGTACTTC. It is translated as CASSVGLGTSTYEQYF.

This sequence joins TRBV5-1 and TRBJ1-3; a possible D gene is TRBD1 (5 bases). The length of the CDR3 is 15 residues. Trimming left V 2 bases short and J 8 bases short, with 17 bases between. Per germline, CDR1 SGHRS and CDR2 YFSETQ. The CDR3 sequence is CASSFRDAKADTIYF. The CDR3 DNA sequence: TGCGCCAGCAGCTTTCGGGACGCCAAGGCGGACACCATATATTTT.

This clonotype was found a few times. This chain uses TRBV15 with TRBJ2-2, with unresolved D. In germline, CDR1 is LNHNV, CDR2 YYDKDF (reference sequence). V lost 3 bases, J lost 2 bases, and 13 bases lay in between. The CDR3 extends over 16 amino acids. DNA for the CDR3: TGTGCCACCAGCAGCGGCAGGTTTCTTAACACCGGGGAGCTGTTTTTT. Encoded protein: CATSSGRFLNTGELFF.

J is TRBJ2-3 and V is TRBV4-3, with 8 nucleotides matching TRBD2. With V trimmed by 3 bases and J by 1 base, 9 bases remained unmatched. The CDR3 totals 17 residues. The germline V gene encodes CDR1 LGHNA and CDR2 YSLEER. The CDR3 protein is CASSQLWTSRGTDTQYF. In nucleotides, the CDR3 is TGCGCCAGCAGCCAGTTGTGGACTAGCAGGGGCACAGATACGCAGTATTTT.

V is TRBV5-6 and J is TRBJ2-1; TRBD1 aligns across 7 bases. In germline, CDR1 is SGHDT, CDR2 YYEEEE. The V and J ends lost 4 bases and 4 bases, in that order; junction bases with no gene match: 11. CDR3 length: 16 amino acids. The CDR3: CASSAPRAGGYNEQFF. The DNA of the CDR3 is TGTGCCAGCAGCGCCCCGCGGGCAGGGGGATACAATGAGCAGTTCTTC. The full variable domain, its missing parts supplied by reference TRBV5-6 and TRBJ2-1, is DAGVTQSPTHLIKTRGQQVTLRCSPKSGHDTVSWYQQALGQGPQFIFQYYEEEERQRGNFPDRFSGHQFPNYSSELNVNALLLGDSALYLCASSAPRAGGYNEQFFGPGTRLTVL.

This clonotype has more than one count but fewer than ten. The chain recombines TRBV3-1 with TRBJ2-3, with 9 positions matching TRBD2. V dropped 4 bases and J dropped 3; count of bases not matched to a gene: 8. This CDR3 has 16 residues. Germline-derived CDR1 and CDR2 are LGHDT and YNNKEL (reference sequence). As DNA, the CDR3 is TGTGCCAGCAGCCTCCGTGCTAGCGGGGAAACAGATACGCAGTATTTT. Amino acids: CASSLRASGETDTQYF.

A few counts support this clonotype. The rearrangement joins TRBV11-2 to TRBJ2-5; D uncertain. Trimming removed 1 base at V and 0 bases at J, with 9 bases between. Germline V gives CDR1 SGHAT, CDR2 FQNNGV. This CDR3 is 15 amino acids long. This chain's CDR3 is CASSLVWRNQETQYF. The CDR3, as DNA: TGTGCCAGCAGCTTAGTGTGGCGGAACCAAGAGACCCAGTACTTC. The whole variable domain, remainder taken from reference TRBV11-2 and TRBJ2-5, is EAGVAQSPRYKIIEKRQSVAFWCNPISGHATLYWYQQILGQGPKLLIQFQNNGVVDDSQLPKDRFSAERLKGVDSTLKIQPAKLEDSAVYLCASSLVWRNQETQYFGPGTRLLVL.

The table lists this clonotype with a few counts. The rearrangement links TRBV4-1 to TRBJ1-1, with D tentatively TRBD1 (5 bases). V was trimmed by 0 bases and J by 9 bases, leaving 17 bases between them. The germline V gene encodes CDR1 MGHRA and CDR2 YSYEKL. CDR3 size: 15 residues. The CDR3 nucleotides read TGCGCCAGCAGCCAAGATCTTTGGGGCACTCAGAAAGCTTTCTTT. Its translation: CASSQDLWGTQKAFF.

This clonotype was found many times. The CDR3 region has the DNA TGTGCCAGCAGACCGGACCCTACTCGGGATGAGCAGTTCTTC. It translates to CASRPDPTRDEQFF. V and J are TRBV6-1 and TRBJ2-1; D not resolved. V was trimmed by 6 bases and J by 8 bases, leaving 17 bases between them. CDR1 and CDR2 from the germline V gene are MNHNS and SASEGT. The CDR3 is made up of 14 amino acids.

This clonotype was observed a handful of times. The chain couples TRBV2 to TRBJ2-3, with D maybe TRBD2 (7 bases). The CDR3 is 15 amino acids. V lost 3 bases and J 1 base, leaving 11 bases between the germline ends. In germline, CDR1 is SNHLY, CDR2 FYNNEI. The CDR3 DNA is TGTGCCAGCAGTGAGCGGGGGCCCCGCACAGATACGCAGTATTTT. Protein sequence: CASSERGPRTDTQYF.

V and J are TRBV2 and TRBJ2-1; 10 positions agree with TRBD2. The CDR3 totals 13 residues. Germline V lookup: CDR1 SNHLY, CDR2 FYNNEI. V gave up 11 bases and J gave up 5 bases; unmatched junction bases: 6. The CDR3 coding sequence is TGTGCCCTGAGCGGGGGGGACAACAATGAGCAGTTCTTC. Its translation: CALSGGDNNEQFF.

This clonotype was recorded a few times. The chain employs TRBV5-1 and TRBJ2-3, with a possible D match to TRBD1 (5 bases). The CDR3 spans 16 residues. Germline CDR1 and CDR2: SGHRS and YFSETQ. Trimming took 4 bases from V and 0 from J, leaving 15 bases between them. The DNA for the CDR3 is TGCGCCAGCAGCCCCAGGGTGGGTGTGAGCACAGATACGCAGTATTTT. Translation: CASSPRVGVSTDTQYF.

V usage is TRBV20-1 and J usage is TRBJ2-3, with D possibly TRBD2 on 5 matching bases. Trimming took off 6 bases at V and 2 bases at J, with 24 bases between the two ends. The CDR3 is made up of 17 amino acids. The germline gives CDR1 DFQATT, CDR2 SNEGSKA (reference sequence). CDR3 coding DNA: TGCAGTGCAATTGTCGGGGTGCCCCGTGGTGCCACAGATACGCAGTATTTT. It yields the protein CSAIVGVPRGATDTQYF.